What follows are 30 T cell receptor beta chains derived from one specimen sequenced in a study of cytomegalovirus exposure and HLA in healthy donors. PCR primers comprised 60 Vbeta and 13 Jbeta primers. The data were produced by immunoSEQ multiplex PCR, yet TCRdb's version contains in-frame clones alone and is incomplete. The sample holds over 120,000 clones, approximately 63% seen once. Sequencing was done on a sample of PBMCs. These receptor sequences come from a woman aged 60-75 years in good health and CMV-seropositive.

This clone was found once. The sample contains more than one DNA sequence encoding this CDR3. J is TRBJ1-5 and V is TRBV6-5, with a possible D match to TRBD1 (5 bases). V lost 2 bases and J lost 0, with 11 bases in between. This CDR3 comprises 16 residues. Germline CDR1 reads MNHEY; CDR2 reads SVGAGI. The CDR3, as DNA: TGTGCCAGCAGTTACGGAGGGGCAGATAGCAATCAGCCCCAGCATTTT. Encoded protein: CASSYGGADSNQPQHF.

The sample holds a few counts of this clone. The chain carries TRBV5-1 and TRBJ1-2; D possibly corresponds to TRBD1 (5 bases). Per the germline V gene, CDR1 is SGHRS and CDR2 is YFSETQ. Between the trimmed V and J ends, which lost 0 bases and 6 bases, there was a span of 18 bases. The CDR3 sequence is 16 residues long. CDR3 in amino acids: CASSLATGDPGNGYTF. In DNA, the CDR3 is TGCGCCAGCAGCTTGGCTACAGGCGACCCTGGAAATGGCTACACCTTC.

The CDR3 spells CASSPGGQNYEQYF. The CDR3 nucleotides read TGTGCCAGCAGCCCAGGAGGGCAGAACTACGAGCAGTACTTC. This chain uses TRBV14 with TRBJ2-7; perhaps TRBD2 as D (6 bases). Germline V CDR1 and CDR2: SGHDN, FVKESK. V lost 4 bases and J lost 3, with 13 bases in between. CDR3 length: 14 amino acids.

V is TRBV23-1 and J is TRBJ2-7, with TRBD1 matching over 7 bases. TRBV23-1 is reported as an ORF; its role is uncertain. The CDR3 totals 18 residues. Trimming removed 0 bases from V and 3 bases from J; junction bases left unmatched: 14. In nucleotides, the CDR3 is TGCGCCAGCAGTCAATCGAGCCGGGAACAGGGGTCCTACTACGAGCAGTACTTC. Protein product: CASSQSSREQGSYYEQYF.

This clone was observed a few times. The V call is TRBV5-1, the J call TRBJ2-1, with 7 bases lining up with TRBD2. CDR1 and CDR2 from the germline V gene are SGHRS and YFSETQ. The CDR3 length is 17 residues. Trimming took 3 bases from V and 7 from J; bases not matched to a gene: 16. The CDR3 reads CASSSGEVLAWSNEQFF. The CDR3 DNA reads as TGCGCCAGCAGCTCCGGGGAGGTACTAGCGTGGAGTAATGAGCAGTTCTTC.

CDR3 region: CASAPYYEQYF. The CDR3 DNA reads TGTGCCAGCGCCCCCTACTACGAGCAGTACTTC. The V call is TRBV2, the J call TRBJ2-7, with D hard to call. This CDR3 spans 11 amino acids. V was trimmed by 8 bases and J by 3 bases, leaving 8 bases between them. The V gene's germline CDR1 is SNHLY and CDR2 FYNNEI.

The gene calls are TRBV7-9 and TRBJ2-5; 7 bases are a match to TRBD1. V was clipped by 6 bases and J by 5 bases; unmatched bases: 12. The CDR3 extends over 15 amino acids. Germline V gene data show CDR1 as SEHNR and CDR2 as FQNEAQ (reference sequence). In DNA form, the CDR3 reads TGTGCCAGCAGTTACCAGGACAGGTTTTTGGAGACCCAGTACTTC. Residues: CASSYQDRFLETQYF.

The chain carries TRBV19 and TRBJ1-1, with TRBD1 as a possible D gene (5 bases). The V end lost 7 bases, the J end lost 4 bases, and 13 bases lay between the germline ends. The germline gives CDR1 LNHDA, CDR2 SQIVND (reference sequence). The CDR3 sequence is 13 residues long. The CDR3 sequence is CASTLRGFTEAFF. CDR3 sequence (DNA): TGTGCCAGTACTCTAAGGGGTTTCACTGAAGCTTTCTTT.

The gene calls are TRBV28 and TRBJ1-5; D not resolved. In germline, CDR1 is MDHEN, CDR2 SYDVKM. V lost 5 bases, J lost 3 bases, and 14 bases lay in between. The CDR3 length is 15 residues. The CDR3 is CASSPGGSNNQPQHF. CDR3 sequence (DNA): TGTGCCAGCAGTCCTGGTGGGAGTAACAATCAGCCCCAGCATTTT. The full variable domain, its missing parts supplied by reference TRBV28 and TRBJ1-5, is DVKVTQSSRYLVKRTGEKVFLECVQDMDHENMFWYRQDPGLGLRLIYFSYDVKMKEKGDIPEGYSVSREKKERFSLILESASTNQTSMYLCASSPGGSNNQPQHFGDGTRLSIL.

CDR3 sequence (DNA): TGTGCCAGCAGGAGTAAAGCGGGACTTACTAGCACAGATACGCAGTATTTT. Its protein is CASRSKAGLTSTDTQYF. This chain uses TRBV2 with TRBJ2-3; TRBD2 aligns across 7 bases. The CDR3 is 17 amino acids. In germline, CDR1 is SNHLY, CDR2 FYNNEI. The ends lost 6 bases at V and 0 bases at J; junction bases unmatched: 12.

The CDR3 protein is CASSTGLANEQFF. The CDR3 region has the DNA TGTGCCAGCAGCACCGGACTAGCCAATGAGCAGTTCTTC. This chain connects TRBV7-9 to TRBJ2-1; 8 nucleotides match TRBD2. Germline CDR1 SEHNR, CDR2 FQNEAQ (reference sequence). J gave up 6 bases and V 5 bases, and 3 bases lay outside the gene matches. CDR3 length: 13 residues.

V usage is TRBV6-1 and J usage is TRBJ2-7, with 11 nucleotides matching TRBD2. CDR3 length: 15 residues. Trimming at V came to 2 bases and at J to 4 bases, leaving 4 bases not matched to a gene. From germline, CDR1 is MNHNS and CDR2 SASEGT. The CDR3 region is CASSENSGRAYEQYF. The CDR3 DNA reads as TGTGCCAGCAGTGAAAATAGCGGGAGGGCTTACGAGCAGTACTTC.

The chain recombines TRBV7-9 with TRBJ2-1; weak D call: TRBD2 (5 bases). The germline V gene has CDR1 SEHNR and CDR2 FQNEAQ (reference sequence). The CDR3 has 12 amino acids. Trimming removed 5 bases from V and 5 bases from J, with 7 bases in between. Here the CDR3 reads CASSRGDNEQFF. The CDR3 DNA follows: TGTGCCAGCAGCCGGGGAGACAATGAGCAGTTCTTC. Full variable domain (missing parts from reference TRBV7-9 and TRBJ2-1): DTGVSQNPRHKITKRGQNVTFRCDPISEHNRLYWYRQTLGQGPEFLTYFQNEAQLEKSRLLSDRFSAERPKGSFSTLEIQRTEQGDSAMYLCASSRGDNEQFFGPGTRLTVL.

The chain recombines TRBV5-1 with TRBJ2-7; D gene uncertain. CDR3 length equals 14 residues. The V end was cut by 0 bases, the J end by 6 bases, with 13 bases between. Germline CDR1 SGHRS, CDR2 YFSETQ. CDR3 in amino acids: CASSLDDLRGEQYF. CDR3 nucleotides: TGCGCCAGCAGCTTGGATGACCTGAGAGGCGAGCAGTACTTC.

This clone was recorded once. The CDR3, as DNA: TGTGCCAGCAGCTTGTTCGGCGGCGGAGAAAACACCATATATTTT. Its protein is CASSLFGGGENTIYF. The gene calls are TRBV5-8 and TRBJ1-3; no firm D call. Germline CDR1 SGHTS, CDR2 YDEGEE. This CDR3 is 15 amino acids long. V was clipped by 1 base and J by 6 bases, with 14 bases between them.

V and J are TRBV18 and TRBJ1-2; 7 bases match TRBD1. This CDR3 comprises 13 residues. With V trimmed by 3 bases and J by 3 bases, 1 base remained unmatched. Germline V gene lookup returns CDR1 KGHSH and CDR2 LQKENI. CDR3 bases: TGTGCCAGCTCACCCCAGGGGGACTATGGCTACACCTTC. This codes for CASSPQGDYGYTF.

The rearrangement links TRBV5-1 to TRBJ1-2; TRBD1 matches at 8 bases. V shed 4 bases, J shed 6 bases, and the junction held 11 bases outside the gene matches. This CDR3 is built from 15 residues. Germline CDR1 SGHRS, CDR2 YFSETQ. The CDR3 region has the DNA TGCGCCAGCAGCGCTCTCAGGGGGCTGGGAGATGGCTACACCTTC. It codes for CASSALRGLGDGYTF.

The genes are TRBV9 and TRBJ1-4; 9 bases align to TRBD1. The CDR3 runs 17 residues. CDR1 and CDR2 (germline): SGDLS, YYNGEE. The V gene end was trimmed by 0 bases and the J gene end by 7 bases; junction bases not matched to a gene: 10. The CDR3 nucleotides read TGTGCCAGCAGCGTAGGGCCCGCTACAGGGGGCGGTGAAAAACTGTTTTTT. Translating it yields CASSVGPATGGGEKLFF.

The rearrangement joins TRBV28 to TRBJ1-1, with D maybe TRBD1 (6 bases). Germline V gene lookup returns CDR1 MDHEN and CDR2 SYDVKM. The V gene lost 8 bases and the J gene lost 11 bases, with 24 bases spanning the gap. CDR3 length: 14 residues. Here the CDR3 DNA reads TGTGCCAGCGGGAGTCGGGGGGCAAGGGGTTGGGCTTTCTTT. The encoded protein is CASGSRGARGWAFF.

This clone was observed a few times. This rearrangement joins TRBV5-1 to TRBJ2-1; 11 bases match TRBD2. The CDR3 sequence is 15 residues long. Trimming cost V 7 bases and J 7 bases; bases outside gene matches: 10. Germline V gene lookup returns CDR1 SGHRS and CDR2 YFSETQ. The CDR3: CASSPIAGGPNEQFF. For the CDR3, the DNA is TGCGCCAGCTCCCCAATAGCGGGAGGGCCGAATGAGCAGTTCTTC.

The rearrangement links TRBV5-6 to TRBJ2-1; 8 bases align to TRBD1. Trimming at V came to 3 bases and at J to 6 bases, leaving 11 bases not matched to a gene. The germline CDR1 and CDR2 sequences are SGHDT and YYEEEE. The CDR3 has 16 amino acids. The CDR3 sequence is CASSWGGTGFSNEQFF. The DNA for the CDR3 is TGTGCCAGCAGCTGGGGCGGGACAGGTTTTTCCAATGAGCAGTTCTTC. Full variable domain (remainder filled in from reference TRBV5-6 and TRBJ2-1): DAGVTQSPTHLIKTRGQQVTLRCSPKSGHDTVSWYQQALGQGPQFIFQYYEEEERQRGNFPDRFSGHQFPNYSSELNVNALLLGDSALYLCASSWGGTGFSNEQFFGPGTRLTVL.

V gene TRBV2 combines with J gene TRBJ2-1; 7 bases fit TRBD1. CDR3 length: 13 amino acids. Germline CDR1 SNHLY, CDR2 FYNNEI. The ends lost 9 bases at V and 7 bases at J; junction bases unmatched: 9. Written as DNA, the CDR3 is TGTGCCAGTTACAGGGGAAGTAGGAATGAGCAGTTCTTC. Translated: CASYRGSRNEQFF.

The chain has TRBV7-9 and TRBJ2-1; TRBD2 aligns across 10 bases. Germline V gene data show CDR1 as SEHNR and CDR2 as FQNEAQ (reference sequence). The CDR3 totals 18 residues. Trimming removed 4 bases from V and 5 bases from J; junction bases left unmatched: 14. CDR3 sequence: CASSSDLHLAGVDNEQFF. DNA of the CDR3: TGTGCCAGCAGCTCGGATCTCCACCTAGCGGGAGTAGACAATGAGCAGTTCTTC.

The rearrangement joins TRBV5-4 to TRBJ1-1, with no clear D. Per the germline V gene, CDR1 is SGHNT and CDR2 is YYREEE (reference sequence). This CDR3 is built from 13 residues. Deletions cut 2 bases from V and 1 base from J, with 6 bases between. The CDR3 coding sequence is TGTGCCAGCAGCTTTCGACAGAACACTGAAGCTTTCTTT. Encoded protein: CASSFRQNTEAFF.

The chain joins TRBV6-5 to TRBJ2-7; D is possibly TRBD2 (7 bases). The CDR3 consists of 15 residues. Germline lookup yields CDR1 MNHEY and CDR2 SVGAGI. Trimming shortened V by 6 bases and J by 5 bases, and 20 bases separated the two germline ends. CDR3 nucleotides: TGTGCCAGCAGCCTAGGGGGGGGAGGGGTCCACGAGCAGTACTTC. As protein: CASSLGGGGVHEQYF.

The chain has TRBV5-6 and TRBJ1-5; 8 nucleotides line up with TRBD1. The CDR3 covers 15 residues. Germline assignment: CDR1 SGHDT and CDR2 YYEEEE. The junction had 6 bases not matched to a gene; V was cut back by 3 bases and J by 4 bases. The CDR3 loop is CASSYGQGWNQPQHF. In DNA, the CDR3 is TGTGCCAGCAGCTACGGACAGGGTTGGAATCAGCCCCAGCATTTT. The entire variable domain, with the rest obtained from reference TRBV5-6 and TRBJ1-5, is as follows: DAGVTQSPTHLIKTRGQQVTLRCSPKSGHDTVSWYQQALGQGPQFIFQYYEEEERQRGNFPDRFSGHQFPNYSSELNVNALLLGDSALYLCASSYGQGWNQPQHFGDGTRLSIL.

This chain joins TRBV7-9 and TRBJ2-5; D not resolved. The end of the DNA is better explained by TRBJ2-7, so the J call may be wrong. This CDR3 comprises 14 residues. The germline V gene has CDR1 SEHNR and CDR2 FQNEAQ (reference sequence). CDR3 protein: CASSPSKAVGEQYF. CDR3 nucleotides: TGTGCCAGCAGCCCTTCGAAGGCAGTGGGCGAGCAGTACTTC.

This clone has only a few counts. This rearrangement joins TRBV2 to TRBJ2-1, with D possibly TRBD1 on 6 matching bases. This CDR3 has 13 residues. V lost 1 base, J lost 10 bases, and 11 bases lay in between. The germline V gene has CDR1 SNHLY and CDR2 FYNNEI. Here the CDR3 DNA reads TGTGCCAGCAGTGAAGGGACAGTCAGCGAGCAGTTCTTC. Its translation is CASSEGTVSEQFF.

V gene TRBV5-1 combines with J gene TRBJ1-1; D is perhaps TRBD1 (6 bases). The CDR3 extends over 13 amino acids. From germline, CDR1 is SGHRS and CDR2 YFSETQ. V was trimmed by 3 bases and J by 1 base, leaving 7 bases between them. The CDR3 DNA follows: TGCGCCAGCAGCTCGACAGGGAACACTGAAGCTTTCTTT. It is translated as CASSSTGNTEAFF.

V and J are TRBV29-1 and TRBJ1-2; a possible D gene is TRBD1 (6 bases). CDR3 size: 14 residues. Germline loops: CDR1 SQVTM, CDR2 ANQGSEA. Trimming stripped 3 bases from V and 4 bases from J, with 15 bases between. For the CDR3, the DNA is TGCAGCGTTGAGGGGAGGGGGAAATCCTATGGCTACACCTTC. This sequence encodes CSVEGRGKSYGYTF.